The 29 T cell receptor beta chains given below trace back to one sample, sequenced in a study of brain T cells in children with intractable seizures. Assay used: immunoSEQ multiplex PCR; TCRdb lists only in-frame clones, some missing. Of 110,000 or so clones listed, 85% to 95% are singletons. Sequencing was performed on peripheral blood, taken at surgery. These receptors all stem from a boy younger than two with hemimegalencephaly and intractable seizures.

The CDR3 DNA sequence: TGTGCCAGCAGTGAATTGAACTATGGCTACACCTTC. This encodes CASSELNYGYTF. This sequence joins TRBV25-1 and TRBJ1-2; unclear D gene. CDR1 MGHDK and CDR2 SYGVNS come from the germline V gene. The CDR3 spans 12 residues. The ends were cut back, 1 base at V and 2 bases at J, with 2 bases in the middle.

For the CDR3, the DNA is TGCGCCAGCAGTCCGGGACAGGGCAATCAGCCCCAGCATTTT. It encodes CASSPGQGNQPQHF. This chain joins TRBV23-1 and TRBJ1-5; 8 bases fit TRBD1. TRBV23-1 is sorted into the ORF group, with uncertain function. J lost 2 bases, V lost 4 bases, and 1 base had no gene match. The CDR3 loop spans 14 amino acids.

The J gene is TRBJ2-5, the V gene TRBV19, with 7 bases identical to TRBD1. The CDR3 totals 13 residues. The J segment lost 0 bases and the V segment lost 8 bases, leaving 3 bases of the junction unmatched. The germline gives CDR1 LNHDA, CDR2 SQIVND (reference sequence). The chain's CDR3 is CASSDRDQETQYF. The CDR3 bases are TGTGCCAGTTCCGACAGGGACCAAGAGACCCAGTACTTC.

This clone showed up just once. The V and J genes are TRBV25-1 and TRBJ2-5, with TRBD1 matching 9 bases. Germline V lookup: CDR1 MGHDK, CDR2 SYGVNS. The trim removed 3 bases at V and 1 base at J, leaving 3 bases unmatched. The CDR3 contains 15 residues. CDR3 bases: TGTGCCAGCAGTGATCCGGACAGGGGCCAAGAGACCCAGTACTTC. As protein: CASSDPDRGQETQYF. The full variable domain, in which reference TRBV25-1 and TRBJ2-5 provide the parts outside the CDR3, is EADIYQTPRYLVIGTGKKITLECSQTMGHDKMYWYQQDPGMELHLIHYSYGVNSTEKGDLSSESTVSRIRTEHFPLTLESARPSHTSQYLCASSDPDRGQETQYFGPGTRLLVL.

This clone was seen just once. V is TRBV7-3 and J is TRBJ2-1; no firm D call. Germline values: CDR1 SGHTA, CDR2 FQGTGA. CDR3 size: 15 residues. Trimming pared 2 bases from V and 0 bases from J, leaving 8 bases between. The CDR3: CASSLRKSSYNEQFF. For the CDR3, the DNA is TGTGCCAGCAGCTTACGAAAGAGCTCCTACAATGAGCAGTTCTTC.

This clone was observed once. V and J are TRBV19 and TRBJ1-3; no reliable D call. Germline V gene sequence: CDR1 LNHDA, CDR2 SQIVND (reference sequence). The CDR3 consists of 16 residues. Trimming took off 1 base at V and 1 base at J, with 11 bases between the two ends. For the CDR3, the DNA is TGTGCCAGTAGTATAGCTGGAGAAACTTCTGGAAACACCATATATTTT. Translated, it gives CASSIAGETSGNTIYF.

The chain carries TRBV7-3 and TRBJ2-5, with D possibly TRBD2 on 6 matching bases. V was trimmed by 2 bases and J by 4 bases, leaving 11 bases between them. Germline V gene lookup returns CDR1 SGHTA and CDR2 FQGTGA. The CDR3 runs to 14 residues. The CDR3 here is CASSLGRGGETQYF. The CDR3 nucleotides read TGTGCCAGCAGCTTAGGGCGGGGAGGAGAGACCCAGTACTTC.

This rearrangement joins TRBV6-6 to TRBJ2-2; possibly TRBD1 for D (5 bases). This CDR3 is 13 amino acids long. V gave up 2 bases and J gave up 6 bases, with 7 bases separating them. The germline V gene encodes CDR1 MNHNY and CDR2 SVGAGI (reference sequence). The CDR3 loop reads CASSYRGAGELFF. The CDR3 DNA reads as TGTGCCAGCAGTTACAGGGGTGCCGGGGAGCTGTTTTTT.

The rearrangement uses TRBV7-3 and TRBJ2-2, with no clear D. The CDR3 has 15 amino acids. With 4 bases removed from V and 3 bases from J, the gap between germline ends came to 12 bases. Germline lookup yields CDR1 SGHTA and CDR2 FQGTGA. CDR3 sequence (DNA): TGTGCCAGCAGCTCACCCCACAGTTACACCGGGGAGCTGTTTTTT. As protein: CASSSPHSYTGELFF.

This clone was detected once. V is TRBV7-3 and J is TRBJ2-1, with D possibly matching TRBD2 (6 bases). V lost 2 bases and J 8 bases, leaving 10 bases between the germline ends. Germline V CDR1 and CDR2: SGHTA, FQGTGA. The CDR3 sequence is 13 residues long. The CDR3 here is CASSLFPGDEQFF. The CDR3 DNA sequence: TGTGCCAGCAGCTTATTTCCGGGAGATGAGCAGTTCTTC.

The DNA for the CDR3 is TGTGCCAGCAGTCGACAGGGAAGATCTGGAAACACCATATATTTT. This gives the protein CASSRQGRSGNTIYF. The chain recombines TRBV28 with TRBJ1-3; TRBD1 matches 7 bases. This CDR3 is built from 15 residues. The V and J ends lost 5 bases and 1 base, in that order; junction bases with no gene match: 5. Germline V gene data show CDR1 as MDHEN and CDR2 as SYDVKM. Full variable domain (rest looked up from reference TRBV28 and TRBJ1-3): DVKVTQSSRYLVKRTGEKVFLECVQDMDHENMFWYRQDPGLGLRLIYFSYDVKMKEKGDIPEGYSVSREKKERFSLILESASTNQTSMYLCASSRQGRSGNTIYFGEGSWLTVV.

This sequence joins TRBV7-3 and TRBJ2-7; 8 nucleotides agree with TRBD1. Germline assignment: CDR1 SGHTA and CDR2 FQGTGA. The junction had 15 bases not matched to a gene; V was cut back by 0 bases and J by 5 bases. This CDR3 spans 18 amino acids. The CDR3 spells CASSLTPQGASPRDEQYF. The CDR3 DNA reads as TGTGCCAGCAGCTTAACTCCGCAGGGGGCCTCTCCTCGAGACGAGCAGTACTTC. Full variable domain (remainder filled in from reference TRBV7-3 and TRBJ2-7): GAGVSQTPSNKVTEKGKYVELRCDPISGHTALYWYRQSLGQGPEFLIYFQGTGAADDSGLPNDRFFAVRPEGSVSTLKIQRTERGDSAVYLCASSLTPQGASPRDEQYFGPGTRLTVT.

J is TRBJ2-4 and V is TRBV7-2, with TRBD1 matching 11 bases. Germline V lookup: CDR1 SGHTA, CDR2 FQGNSA. V was clipped by 5 bases and J by 9 bases; unmatched bases: 9. This CDR3 region has 15 residues. The DNA for the CDR3 is TGTGCCAGCAGCGCCTCCGGGACAGGGGGAGGCATTCAGTACTTC. It codes for CASSASGTGGGIQYF.

The chain is built from TRBV24-1 and TRBJ1-1; TRBD1 aligns across 7 bases. This CDR3 is built from 17 residues. Germline V gene sequence: CDR1 KGHDR, CDR2 SFDVKD. Trimming removed 6 bases from V and 3 bases from J; junction bases left unmatched: 15. CDR3 sequence: CATSLSPTGVRDTEAFF. The CDR3 coding sequence is TGTGCCACCAGTCTCTCCCCTACAGGGGTGAGAGACACTGAAGCTTTCTTT.

The chain joins TRBV2 to TRBJ2-3; D is uncertain. Between the trimmed V and J ends, which lost 6 bases and 2 bases, there was a span of 15 bases. Germline V gives CDR1 SNHLY, CDR2 FYNNEI. The CDR3 covers 15 residues. This chain's CDR3 is CASSRLPNPTDTQYF. CDR3 in DNA: TGTGCCAGCAGCCGCCTCCCTAACCCCACAGATACGCAGTATTTT.

V is TRBV3-1 (or the pseudogene TRBV3-2) and J is TRBJ1-3; no firm D call. Germline CDR1 and CDR2: LGHDT and YNNKEL (reference sequence). Trimming shortened V by 4 bases and J by 12 bases, and 19 bases separated the two germline ends. The CDR3 is 14 amino acids. The CDR3, as DNA: TGTGCCAGCAGCCCCAGCCTGGGCAGTTCAGGCATATATTTT. It encodes CASSPSLGSSGIYF.

The chain recombines TRBV5-4 with TRBJ2-1, with TRBD1 matching 9 bases. CDR3 length equals 16 residues. Per the germline V gene, CDR1 is SGHNT and CDR2 is YYREEE (reference sequence). With 4 bases clipped from V and 9 bases from J, the junction kept 14 bases outside the gene matches. The CDR3 here is CASSPAWGQGYAEQFF. CDR3 in DNA: TGTGCCAGCAGCCCGGCATGGGGACAGGGTTACGCTGAGCAGTTCTTC.

This clone came up once. The chain uses TRBV28 and TRBJ2-7; 7 bases map to TRBD1. The germline CDR1 and CDR2 sequences are MDHEN and SYDVKM. The junction had 6 bases not matched to a gene; V was cut back by 5 bases and J by 2 bases. CDR3 length: 14 amino acids. The CDR3 is CASSTGQSPYEQYF. CDR3 sequence (DNA): TGTGCCAGCAGTACGGGACAGTCCCCCTACGAGCAGTACTTC.

This sequence joins TRBV18 and TRBJ1-3; D not resolved. Trimming took 1 base from V and 0 from J, leaving 7 bases between them. The germline gives CDR1 KGHSH, CDR2 LQKENI. The CDR3 runs 15 residues. CDR3 in amino acids: CASSPLGFSGNTIYF. CDR3 DNA sequence: TGTGCCAGCTCACCACTAGGTTTCTCTGGAAACACCATATATTTT.

The CDR3 DNA sequence: TGTGCCAGCTCACCACCGCACGGCTCCTACGAGCAGTACTTC. This encodes CASSPPHGSYEQYF. V and J are TRBV18 and TRBJ2-7; D gene ambiguous. The CDR3 is 14 residues long. Trimming removed 0 bases from V and 0 bases from J, with 6 bases in between. Germline V gene lookup returns CDR1 KGHSH and CDR2 LQKENI.

This chain connects TRBV5-1 to TRBJ2-1, with 13 bases identical to TRBD2. The CDR3 is made up of 17 amino acids. V shed 0 bases, J shed 4 bases, and the junction held 4 bases outside the gene matches. Germline V gene sequence: CDR1 SGHRS, CDR2 YFSETQ. The CDR3 sequence is CASSLGLAGGEYNEQFF. CDR3 coding DNA: TGCGCCAGCAGCTTGGGACTAGCGGGAGGAGAGTACAATGAGCAGTTCTTC. Together with reference TRBV5-1 and TRBJ2-1, the CDR3 gives the full variable domain: KAGVTQTPRYLIKTRGQQVTLSCSPISGHRSVSWYQQTPGQGLQFLFEYFSETQRNKGNFPGRFSGRQFSNSRSEMNVSTLELGDSALYLCASSLGLAGGEYNEQFFGPGTRLTVL.

The chain couples TRBV12-2 to TRBJ2-7; the D call of TRBD2 is as the table states it, not checked on the DNA. TRBV12-2 is assigned pseudogene status. There are 14 residues in the CDR3. The CDR3 loop reads CASRLTAGGYEQYF. Written as DNA, the CDR3 is TGTGCAAGTCGCTTAACAGCGGGTGGCTACGAGCAGTACTTC.

The chain links TRBV30 to TRBJ1-5; a weak D match, TRBD1 (5 bases). Per germline, CDR1 GTSNPN and CDR2 SVGIG (reference sequence). The ends were cut back, 2 bases at V and 1 base at J, with 12 bases in the middle. This CDR3 spans 15 amino acids. The CDR3 here is CAWSYGGRSNQPQHF. For the CDR3, the DNA is TGTGCCTGGAGTTATGGGGGAAGGAGCAATCAGCCCCAGCATTTT.

Only one count was recorded for this clone. This chain uses TRBV7-2 with TRBJ2-4, with D possibly matching TRBD1 (7 bases). V lost 1 base and J 0 bases, leaving 10 bases between the germline ends. Germline V gene sequence: CDR1 SGHTA, CDR2 FQGNSA. This CDR3 region has 16 residues. As DNA, the CDR3 is TGTGCCAGCAGCTTAGACAGGGGACTAGCCAAAAACATTCAGTACTTC. Encoded protein: CASSLDRGLAKNIQYF.

The chain joins TRBV10-2 to TRBJ2-5, with a weak D call TRBD1 (6 bases). The CDR3 runs 16 residues. The V end lost 8 bases, the J end lost 2 bases, and 21 bases lay between the germline ends. The germline gives CDR1 WSHSY, CDR2 SAAADI. The CDR3 region is CASRVTWTDSQETQYF. CDR3 DNA: TGCGCCAGCCGAGTTACTTGGACAGACTCTCAAGAGACCCAGTACTTC.

This chain links TRBV6-6 with TRBJ2-7; 9 bases align to TRBD1. The CDR3 extends over 14 amino acids. Trimming took 7 bases from V and 3 from J; bases not matched to a gene: 7. The germline gives CDR1 MNHNY, CDR2 SVGAGI (reference sequence). This CDR3 reads CASIRETGGYEQYF. CDR3 bases: TGTGCCAGCATTCGGGAGACAGGGGGCTACGAGCAGTACTTC.

The V call is TRBV3-1 (or the pseudogene TRBV3-2), the J call TRBJ2-7, with 7 bases identical to TRBD2. The CDR3 is 15 residues long. With 4 bases clipped from V and 0 bases from J, the junction kept 6 bases outside the gene matches. CDR1 is LGHDT and CDR2 is YNNKEL in the germline V gene (reference sequence). The DNA for the CDR3 is TGTGCCAGCAGCCCGTGGGCGGGAGCCTCCTACGAGCAGTACTTC. Translation: CASSPWAGASYEQYF.

The chain joins TRBV7-9 to TRBJ2-5; D is unclear. With 5 bases removed from V and 2 bases from J, the gap between germline ends came to 3 bases. Germline CDR1 reads SEHNR; CDR2 reads FQNEAQ (reference sequence). The CDR3 contains 11 residues. The CDR3 DNA is TGTGCCAGCAGCCGTCAAGAGACCCAGTACTTC. Translating gives CASSRQETQYF.

The chain combines TRBV9 with TRBJ1-2; no clear D. Trimming removed 0 bases at V and 8 bases at J, with 14 bases between. The germline V gene encodes CDR1 SGDLS and CDR2 YYNGEE. The CDR3 covers 14 residues. For the CDR3, the DNA is TGTGCCAGCAGCGTAGCGGGGTTGTCCCTAGGCTACACCTTC. The encoded protein is CASSVAGLSLGYTF.